This T cell receptor beta chain was identified during a study of CD8+ T cells in alopecia areata. The study, taken as a whole, reports: Clarity of TCR sharing across patients fell short of that in mice, possibly HLA-related.

cDNA serving as the sequencing template came from extracted, reverse transcribed RNA. The assay was immunoSEQ multiplex PCR, and TCRdb's table has in-frame clones only and misses some. Of about 210,000 clones listed, around two fifths are singletons. Comments on this clone: Its specificity is not known.

Treatment noted: oral pan-JAK inhibitor, 5-10 mg twice daily. Peripheral blood and lesional scalp punch biopsies came from alopecia areata patients. This clonotype was sampled from a human donor with alopecia areata. Sample: CD4+ T cells sorted from blood, taken at approximately week 36, from a patient treated with tofacitinib.

CDR3 in DNA: TGTGCCAGCAGCGTAAGAGGGACCGGGACCCAAGAGACCCAGTACTTC. Its protein is CASSVRGTGTQETQYF. The rearrangement uses TRBV9 and TRBJ2-5; possibly TRBD1 or TRBD2 for D (5 bases each). Germline-derived CDR1 and CDR2 are SGDLS and YYNGEE. The V end was cut by 1 base, the J end by 1 base, with 14 bases between. There are 16 residues in the CDR3. Combining the CDR3 with reference TRBV9 and TRBJ2-5 gives the whole variable domain DSGVTQTPKHLITATGQRVTLRCSPRSGDLSVYWYQQSLDQGLQFLIQYYNGEERAKGNILERFSAQQFPDLHSELNLSSLELGDSALYFCASSVRGTGTQETQYFGPGTRLLVL.